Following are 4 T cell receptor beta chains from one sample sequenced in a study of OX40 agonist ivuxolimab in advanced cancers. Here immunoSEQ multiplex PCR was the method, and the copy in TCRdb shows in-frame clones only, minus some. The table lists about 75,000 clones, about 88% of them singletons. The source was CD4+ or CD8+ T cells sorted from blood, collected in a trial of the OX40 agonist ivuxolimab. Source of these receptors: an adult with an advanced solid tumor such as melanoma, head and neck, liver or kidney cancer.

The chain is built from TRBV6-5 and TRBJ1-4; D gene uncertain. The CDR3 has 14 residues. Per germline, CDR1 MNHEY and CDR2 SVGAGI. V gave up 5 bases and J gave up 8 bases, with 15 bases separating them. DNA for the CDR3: TGTGCCAGCAGTACGGGTGGATGGGAAGAAAAACTGTTTTTT. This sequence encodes CASSTGGWEEKLFF.

In DNA form, the CDR3 reads TGTGCCAGCAGTTTAGCGGGAGGCTACGAGCAGTACTTC. This encodes CASSLAGGYEQYF. The rearrangement links TRBV6-5 to TRBJ2-7; 10 nucleotides align to TRBD2. V lost 4 bases to trimming and J lost 3 bases; unmatched junction nucleotides: 0. CDR3 length equals 13 residues. Germline values: CDR1 MNHEY, CDR2 SVGAGI.

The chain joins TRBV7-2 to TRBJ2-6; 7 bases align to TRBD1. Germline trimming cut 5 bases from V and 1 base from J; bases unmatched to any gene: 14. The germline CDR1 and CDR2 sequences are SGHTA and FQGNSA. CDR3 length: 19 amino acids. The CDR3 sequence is CASSIPPGTAFSGANVLTF. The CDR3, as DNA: TGTGCCAGCAGCATACCACCCGGGACAGCTTTTTCTGGGGCCAACGTCCTGACTTTC.

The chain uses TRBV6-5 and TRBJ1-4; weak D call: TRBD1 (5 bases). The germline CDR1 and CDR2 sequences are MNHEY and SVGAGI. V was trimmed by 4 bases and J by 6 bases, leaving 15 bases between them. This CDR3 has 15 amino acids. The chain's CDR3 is CASSSRHPGDEKLFF. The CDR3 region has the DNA TGTGCCAGCAGTTCCCGGCACCCGGGGGATGAAAAACTGTTTTTT.